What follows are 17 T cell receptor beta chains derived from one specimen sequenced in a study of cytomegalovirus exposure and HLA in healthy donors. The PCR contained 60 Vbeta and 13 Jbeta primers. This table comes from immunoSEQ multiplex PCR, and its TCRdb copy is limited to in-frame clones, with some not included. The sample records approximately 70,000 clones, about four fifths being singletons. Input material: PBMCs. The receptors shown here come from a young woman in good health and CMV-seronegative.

CDR3: CASSRQGTPYGYTF. The CDR3 DNA sequence: TGTGCCAGCAGCCGACAGGGAACGCCCTATGGCTACACCTTC. The rearrangement links TRBV11-2 to TRBJ1-2; 7 positions agree with TRBD1. The CDR3 has 14 residues. V lost 5 bases, J lost 4 bases, and 7 bases stayed unmatched. The germline V gene encodes CDR1 SGHAT and CDR2 FQNNGV.

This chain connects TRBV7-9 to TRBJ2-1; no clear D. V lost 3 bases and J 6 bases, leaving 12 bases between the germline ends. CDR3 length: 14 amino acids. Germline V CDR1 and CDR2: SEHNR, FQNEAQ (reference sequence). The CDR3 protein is CASSFVLNGNEQFF. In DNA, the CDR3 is TGTGCCAGCAGCTTCGTACTTAATGGCAATGAGCAGTTCTTC.

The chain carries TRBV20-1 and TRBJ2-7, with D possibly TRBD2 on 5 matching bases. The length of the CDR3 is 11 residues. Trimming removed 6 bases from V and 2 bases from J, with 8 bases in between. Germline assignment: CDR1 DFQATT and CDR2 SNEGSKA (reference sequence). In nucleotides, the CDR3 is TGCAGTGCCGGGGAGCCCTACGAGCAGTACTTC. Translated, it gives CSAGEPYEQYF.

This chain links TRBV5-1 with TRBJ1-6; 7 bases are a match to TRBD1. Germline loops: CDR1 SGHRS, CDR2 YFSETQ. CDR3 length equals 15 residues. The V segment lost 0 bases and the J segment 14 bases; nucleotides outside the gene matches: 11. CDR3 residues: CASSLVTGAGRSLHF. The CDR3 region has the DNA TGCGCCAGCAGCTTGGTTACAGGGGCTGGGCGATCCCTCCACTTT.

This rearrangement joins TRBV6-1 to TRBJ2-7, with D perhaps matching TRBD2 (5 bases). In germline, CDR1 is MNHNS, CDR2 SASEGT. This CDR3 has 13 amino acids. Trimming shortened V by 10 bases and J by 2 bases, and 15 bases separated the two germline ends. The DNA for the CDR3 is TGTGCCACCCACCTTCGGGAACCCTACGAGCAGTACTTC. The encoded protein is CATHLREPYEQYF.

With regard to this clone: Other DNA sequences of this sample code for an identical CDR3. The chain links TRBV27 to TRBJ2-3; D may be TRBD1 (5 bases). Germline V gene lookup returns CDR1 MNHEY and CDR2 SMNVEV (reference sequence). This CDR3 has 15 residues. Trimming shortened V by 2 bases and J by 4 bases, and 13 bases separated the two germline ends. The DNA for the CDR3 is TGTGCCAGCAGTTTAATAGCAGGGTCCTCAGATACGCAGTATTTT. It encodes CASSLIAGSSDTQYF.

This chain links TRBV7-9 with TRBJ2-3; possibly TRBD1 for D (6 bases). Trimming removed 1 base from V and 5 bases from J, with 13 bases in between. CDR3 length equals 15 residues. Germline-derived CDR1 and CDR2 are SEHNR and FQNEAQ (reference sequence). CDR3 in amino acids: CASSLEGVGRDTQYF. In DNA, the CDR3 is TGTGCCAGCAGCTTAGAGGGGGTAGGGAGAGATACGCAGTATTTT.

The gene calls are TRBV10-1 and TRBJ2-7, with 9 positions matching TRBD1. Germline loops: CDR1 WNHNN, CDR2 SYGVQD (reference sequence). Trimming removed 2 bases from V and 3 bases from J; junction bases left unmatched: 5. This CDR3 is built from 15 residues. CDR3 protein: CASSETRTGVYEQYF. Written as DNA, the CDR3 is TGCGCCAGCAGTGAGACCCGGACAGGGGTCTACGAGCAGTACTTC.

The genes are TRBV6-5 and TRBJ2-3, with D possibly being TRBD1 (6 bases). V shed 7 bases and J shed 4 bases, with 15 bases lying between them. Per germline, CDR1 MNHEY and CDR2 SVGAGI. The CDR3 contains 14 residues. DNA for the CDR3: TGTGCCAGCACCCTTAGGGGGTTCTCAGATACGCAGTATTTT. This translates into CASTLRGFSDTQYF.

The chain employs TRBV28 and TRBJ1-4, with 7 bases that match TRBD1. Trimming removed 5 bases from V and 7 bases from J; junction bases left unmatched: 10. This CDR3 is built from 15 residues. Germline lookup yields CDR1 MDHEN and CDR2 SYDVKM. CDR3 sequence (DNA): TGTGCCAGCAGTACAGGGACAGCTCGGAGTGAAAAACTGTTTTTT. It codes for CASSTGTARSEKLFF.

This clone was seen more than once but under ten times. CDR3 bases: TGTGCCAGTAGGGGACAGGGTCTCAGGGGGGAGCTGTTTTTT. Translation gives CASRGQGLRGELFF. The chain employs TRBV19 and TRBJ2-2, with 9 bases identical to TRBD1. The V and J ends lost 6 bases and 8 bases, in that order; junction bases with no gene match: 7. Germline lookup yields CDR1 LNHDA and CDR2 SQIVND (reference sequence). The CDR3 runs 14 residues.

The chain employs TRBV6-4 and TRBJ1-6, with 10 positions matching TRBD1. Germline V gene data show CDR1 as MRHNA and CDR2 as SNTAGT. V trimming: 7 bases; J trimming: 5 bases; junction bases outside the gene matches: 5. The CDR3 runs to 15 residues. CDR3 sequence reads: CASNRQGADNSPLHF. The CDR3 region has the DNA TGTGCCAGCAACCGACAGGGGGCGGATAATTCACCCCTCCACTTT.

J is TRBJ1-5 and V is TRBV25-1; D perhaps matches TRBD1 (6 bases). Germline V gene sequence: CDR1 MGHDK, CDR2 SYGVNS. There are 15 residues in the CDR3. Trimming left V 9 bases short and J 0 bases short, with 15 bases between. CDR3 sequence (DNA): TGTGCCAGAGGAGCGGGACACAATAGCAATCAGCCCCAGCATTTT. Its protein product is CARGAGHNSNQPQHF.

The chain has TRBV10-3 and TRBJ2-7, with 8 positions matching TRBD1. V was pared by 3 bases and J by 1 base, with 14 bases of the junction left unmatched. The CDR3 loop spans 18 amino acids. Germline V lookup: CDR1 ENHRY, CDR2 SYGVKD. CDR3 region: CAISDSFRGPRTSYEQYF. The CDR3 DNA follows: TGTGCCATCAGTGATAGTTTCAGGGGGCCACGGACGTCCTACGAGCAGTACTTC.

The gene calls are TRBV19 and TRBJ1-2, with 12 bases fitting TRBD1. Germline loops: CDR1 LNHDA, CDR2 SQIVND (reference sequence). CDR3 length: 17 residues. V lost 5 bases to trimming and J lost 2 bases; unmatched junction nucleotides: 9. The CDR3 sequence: CASSPRDRGLSNYGYTF. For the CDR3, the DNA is TGTGCCAGTAGTCCGAGGGACAGGGGGCTTTCAAACTATGGCTACACCTTC.

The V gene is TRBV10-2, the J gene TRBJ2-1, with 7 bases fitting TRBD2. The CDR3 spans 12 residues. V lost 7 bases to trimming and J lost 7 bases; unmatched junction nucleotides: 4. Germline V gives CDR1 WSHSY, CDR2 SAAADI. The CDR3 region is CASTERGNEQFF. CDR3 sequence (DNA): TGCGCCAGCACCGAGCGGGGTAATGAGCAGTTCTTC.

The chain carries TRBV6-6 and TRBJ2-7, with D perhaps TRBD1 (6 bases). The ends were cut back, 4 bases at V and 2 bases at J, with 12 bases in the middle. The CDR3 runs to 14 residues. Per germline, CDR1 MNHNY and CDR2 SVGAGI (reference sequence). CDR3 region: CASSSPGQTYEQYF. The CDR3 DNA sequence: TGTGCCAGCAGTTCACCGGGACAAACCTACGAGCAGTACTTC.